What follows is one TCR beta chain and its context. The target antigen is unknown. Profiling relied on immunoSEQ multiplex PCR, and the TCRdb table lists in-frame clones only, not all of them. The sample has about 70,000 clones; roughly 78% are singletons. The CDR3 runs 13 residues. Germline CDR1 and CDR2: KGHSH and LQKENI. V dropped 2 bases and J dropped 2 bases, with 6 bases sitting between them. This record comes from a study of OX40 agonist ivuxolimab in advanced cancers. Overall study results and limits: Clonal expansion was seen in CD4+ and CD8+ blood T cells by week 6 at 0.1 to 3.0 mg/kg. In CD8+ T cells, expanded clones were on average more numerous than in CD4+. Patients with a partial response at 0.1-3.0 mg/kg had among the lowest clonal expansion.

The V call is TRBV18, the J call TRBJ2-5, with D unresolved. The receptor comes from an adult with an advanced solid tumor such as melanoma, head and neck, liver or kidney cancer. The specimen comprised CD4+ or CD8+ T cells sorted from blood, sampled in a trial of the OX40 agonist ivuxolimab. The CDR3 reads CASSPDMQETQYF. The CDR3 DNA follows: TGTGCCAGCTCACCAGATATGCAAGAGACCCAGTACTTC.